This T cell receptor beta chain was sequenced for a study of T cells in Graves' hyperthyroidism and ophthalmopathy. Study-level points and caveats: Within blood appeared most thyroid clonotypes that had expanded above 0.001.

Isolation of PBMCs was performed on 8.5 to 10 ml fresh peripheral blood. The CDR3 has 18 amino acids. The V end was cut by 2 bases, the J end by 1 base, with 18 bases between. Looked up from germline, CDR1 is MNHEY and CDR2 is SVGEGT. Ten or more counts support this clonotype. What it binds is not known. RNA transcripts provided the source from which TCR beta CDR3 regions were amplified. The TCR CDR3 was amplified in a first-round RT-PCR using the HTBI primer set. TCRdb re-called the multiplex PCR reads with MiXCR, one entry per CDR3 protein. The sample includes 500,000 to 650,000 distinct CDR3 sequences, approximately 14% seen only once; the top ten take around 13%.

This TCR derives from a woman in her fifties or sixties with Graves' ophthalmopathy. The rearrangement links TRBV6-2 or TRBV6-3 to TRBJ1-5; D gene ambiguous. The material sequenced was blood. The CDR3 coding sequence is TGTGCCAGCAGTTACCTTGCCCGAGACGGGTTGAGCAATCAGCCCCAGCATTTT. Residues: CASSYLARDGLSNQPQHF.